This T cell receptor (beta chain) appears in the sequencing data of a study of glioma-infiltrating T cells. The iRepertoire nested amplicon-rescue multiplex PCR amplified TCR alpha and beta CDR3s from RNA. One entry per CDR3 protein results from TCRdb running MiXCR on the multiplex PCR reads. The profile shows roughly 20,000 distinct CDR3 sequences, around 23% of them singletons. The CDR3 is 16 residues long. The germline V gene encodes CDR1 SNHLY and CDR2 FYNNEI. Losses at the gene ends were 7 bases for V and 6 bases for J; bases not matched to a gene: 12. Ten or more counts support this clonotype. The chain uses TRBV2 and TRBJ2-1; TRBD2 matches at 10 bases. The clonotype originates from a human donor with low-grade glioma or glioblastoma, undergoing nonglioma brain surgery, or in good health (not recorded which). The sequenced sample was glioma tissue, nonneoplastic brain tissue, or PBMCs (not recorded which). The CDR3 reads CASKQARTSGLNEQFF. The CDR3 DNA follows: TGTGCCAGCAAGCAAGCCCGGACTAGCGGACTCAATGAGCAGTTCTTC.